The T cell receptor beta chain under discussion was sequenced for a study of naive and memory T cell subsets. CD45RA-CD27- cells were effector memory; CD45RA+CD27- cells were EMRA. In germline, CDR1 is WSHSY, CDR2 SAAADI. The V end lost 6 bases, the J end lost 0 bases, and 17 bases lay between the germline ends. The CDR3 runs 17 residues. An equimolar mix of two oligonucleotides served as the beta constant-region primer for TRBC1 and TRBC2. MiXCR, applied by TCRdb to the UMI-ligation and nested PCR reads, yields one record per CDR3 protein. The table shows roughly 40,000 distinct CDR3 sequences, with 10% to 15% occurring only once.

The sequencing input was effector memory CD4+ T cells from blood. The subset was: effector memory, CD45RA- CD27-. The chain has TRBV10-2 and TRBJ2-2; possibly TRBD1 for D (6 bases). The receptor was isolated from a human donor in good health. CDR3 in DNA: TGCGCCAGCAGGGCCCTTTGGGGGCCCACGAACACCGGGGAGCTGTTTTTT. It specifies CASRALWGPTNTGELFF.